A single sample is the source of the 15 T cell receptor beta chains below, sequenced in a study of T cell changes during pregnancy in multiple sclerosis. Libraries were prepared by immunoSEQ multiplex PCR; TCRdb keeps only in-frame clonotypes and omits some of them. The profile covers 40,000 to 45,000 clones, with around nine tenths appearing a single time and roughly 0.9% taken by the ten largest. Sequencing was performed on CD4+ T cells from peripheral blood mononuclear cells, taken after pregnancy. The receptors shown here come from a female donor with multiple sclerosis, enrolled in a pregnancy study.

The gene calls are TRBV7-8 and TRBJ2-5, with TRBD2 identical over 7 bases. The CDR3 totals 14 residues. In germline, CDR1 is SGHVS, CDR2 FQNEAQ. Trimming removed 4 bases from V and 2 bases from J; junction bases left unmatched: 4. In DNA, the CDR3 is TGTGCCAGCAGCTGGTCTAGCGGACAAGAGACCCAGTACTTC. It encodes CASSWSSGQETQYF. Variable domain in full (rest from reference TRBV7-8 and TRBJ2-5): GAGVSQSPRYKVAKRGQDVALRCDPISGHVSLFWYQQALGQGPEFLTYFQNEAQLDKSGLPSDRFFAERPEGSVSTLKIQRTQQEDSAVYLCASSWSSGQETQYFGPGTRLLVL.

The chain joins TRBV27 to TRBJ1-6; D is ambiguous. V was clipped by 4 bases and J by 5 bases, with 6 bases between them. The CDR3 contains 13 residues. Looked up from germline, CDR1 is MNHEY and CDR2 is SMNVEV (reference sequence). The CDR3 protein is CASSSRDNSPLHF. The CDR3 bases are TGTGCCAGCAGTTCAAGAGATAATTCACCCCTCCACTTT.

This chain joins TRBV6-1 and TRBJ2-7; 7 bases fit TRBD1. Germline V gene lookup returns CDR1 MNHNS and CDR2 SASEGT. The trim removed 7 bases at V and 3 bases at J, leaving 6 bases unmatched. This CDR3 contains 13 residues. The DNA for the CDR3 is TGTGCCAGCAACAGGGGAAGGGACTACGAGCAGTACTTC. It encodes CASNRGRDYEQYF.

The chain is built from TRBV28 and TRBJ1-2, with 7 bases matching TRBD1. Germline-derived CDR1 and CDR2 are MDHEN and SYDVKM. This CDR3 contains 14 residues. V was pared by 6 bases and J by 0 bases, with 4 bases of the junction left unmatched. The CDR3 protein is CASRTGQSNYGYTF. In nucleotides, the CDR3 is TGTGCCAGCAGGACGGGACAGTCTAACTATGGCTACACCTTC.

The CDR3 sequence: CSAPRSYEQYF. The DNA for the CDR3 is TGCAGTGCTCCCCGCAGCTACGAGCAGTACTTC. The rearrangement links TRBV20-1 to TRBJ2-7; D unclear. CDR3 length: 11 amino acids. The V gene's germline CDR1 is DFQATT and CDR2 SNEGSKA (reference sequence). V lost 5 bases, J lost 3 bases, and 8 bases lay in between.

This chain links TRBV6-1 with TRBJ1-5; D gene ambiguous. V lost 7 bases to trimming and J lost 9 bases, with 19 bases between them. Germline V CDR1 and CDR2: MNHNS, SASEGT. The CDR3 runs to 14 residues. CDR3 DNA: TGTGCCAGCACTGGAGACCCATTGGAAGGGCCCCAGCATTTT. Amino acids: CASTGDPLEGPQHF.

The chain recombines TRBV6-4 with TRBJ2-5; 13 nucleotides align to TRBD2. The CDR3 has 17 amino acids. Trimming took 3 bases from V and 5 from J; bases not matched to a gene: 9. Germline V gene sequence: CDR1 MRHNA, CDR2 SNTAGT. The CDR3 here is CASSELAGGLDLETQYF. CDR3 nucleotides: TGTGCCAGCAGTGAACTAGCGGGGGGGCTGGATTTGGAGACCCAGTACTTC.

The J gene is TRBJ1-6, the V gene TRBV7-3, with TRBD1 matching 10 bases. CDR3 length: 16 amino acids. Germline lookup yields CDR1 SGHTA and CDR2 FQGTGA. V trimming: 2 bases; J trimming: 6 bases; junction bases outside the gene matches: 4. The CDR3, as DNA: TGTGCCAGCAGCTTATTTGGGACAGGGGCTAATTCACCCCTCCACTTT. This translates into CASSLFGTGANSPLHF.

The V call is TRBV15, the J call TRBJ2-7; 9 nucleotides line up with TRBD2. With V trimmed by 2 bases and J by 3 bases, 5 bases remained unmatched. Germline loops: CDR1 LNHNV, CDR2 YYDKDF (reference sequence). This CDR3 comprises 15 residues. The CDR3 DNA reads as TGTGCCACCAGCAGACTAGCGGGGAGTTTCTACGAGCAGTACTTC. The encoded protein is CATSRLAGSFYEQYF.

The V gene is TRBV6-5, the J gene TRBJ2-6; D remains ambiguous. The CDR3 sequence is 13 residues long. The V gene lost 4 bases and the J gene lost 4 bases, with 5 bases spanning the gap. The germline V gene encodes CDR1 MNHEY and CDR2 SVGAGI. In nucleotides, the CDR3 is TGTGCCAGCAGTTTGGCCGGGGCCAACGTCCTGACTTTC. Amino acids: CASSLAGANVLTF.

The rearrangement joins TRBV10-3 to TRBJ1-2, with 7 bases fitting TRBD1. CDR3 length: 13 residues. Germline-derived CDR1 and CDR2 are ENHRY and SYGVKD. J lost 2 bases, V lost 8 bases, and 5 bases had no gene match. The CDR3 sequence: CAIGQEHNYGYTF. In nucleotides, the CDR3 is TGTGCCATCGGACAGGAACACAACTATGGCTACACCTTC.

V and J are TRBV2 and TRBJ2-5; the match to TRBD1 covers 7 bases. Unmatched junction bases numbered 11, after V lost 6 bases and J lost 4 bases. Germline V gene data show CDR1 as SNHLY and CDR2 as FYNNEI. This CDR3 comprises 15 residues. CDR3 coding DNA: TGTGCCAGCAGGGGCTTCCGAGGGGGCGGAGAGACCCAGTACTTC. It yields the protein CASRGFRGGGETQYF.

This chain joins TRBV5-1 and TRBJ1-3, with 10 nucleotides matching TRBD1. With 4 bases clipped from V and 0 bases from J, the junction kept 7 bases outside the gene matches. Per germline, CDR1 SGHRS and CDR2 YFSETQ. The CDR3 runs 17 residues. CDR3 region: CASSIGTGAHSGNTIYF. The DNA of the CDR3 is TGCGCCAGCAGCATCGGGACAGGGGCCCACTCTGGAAACACCATATATTTT.

This sequence joins TRBV5-1 and TRBJ2-5; D possibly corresponds to TRBD1 (5 bases). Looked up from germline, CDR1 is SGHRS and CDR2 is YFSETQ. The CDR3 runs 12 residues. V was pared by 4 bases and J by 4 bases, with 8 bases between. The CDR3 protein is CASSQGVETQYF. CDR3 bases: TGCGCCAGCAGCCAGGGTGTAGAGACCCAGTACTTC. The variable domain in full, with the rest retrieved from reference TRBV5-1 and TRBJ2-5, is KAGVTQTPRYLIKTRGQQVTLSCSPISGHRSVSWYQQTPGQGLQFLFEYFSETQRNKGNFPGRFSGRQFSNSRSEMNVSTLELGDSALYLCASSQGVETQYFGPGTRLLVL.

The chain couples TRBV6-6 to TRBJ2-3, with 7 bases fitting TRBD2. The length of the CDR3 is 15 residues. From germline, CDR1 is MNHNY and CDR2 SVGAGI (reference sequence). With V trimmed by 4 bases and J by 5 bases, 9 bases remained unmatched. CDR3 DNA sequence: TGTGCCAGCAGTTTGAATGGGGGGGGTGGAGATACGCAGTATTTT. Amino acid sequence: CASSLNGGGGDTQYF.